Included here is one T cell receptor (beta chain) sequence, with context. Its antigen is unidentified. Method: immunoSEQ multiplex PCR; TCRdb's copy keeps in-frame clones and lacks some. The repertoire consists of tens of thousands of clones, with roughly 80% occurring once and the leading ten covering 5% to 6%. This record belongs to a study of OX40 agonist ivuxolimab in advanced cancers. Study background: An anti-OX40 (CD134) antibody with agonistic activity, ivuxolimab, was administered to patients. Therapy given before enrollment (anti-PD-1, anti-PD-L1 or anti-CTLA-4) was allowed, and 40% had some. At around 81% male, the cohort had a mean age of about 60 years, ranging from about 20 to 80.

General study results and limits: The average count of expanded clones was higher among CD8+ T cells than among CD4+.

This CDR3 region has 15 residues. Germline CDR1 reads MNHNY; CDR2 reads SVGAGI (reference sequence). Germline trimming cut 7 bases from V and 0 bases from J; bases unmatched to any gene: 8. The chain has TRBV6-6 and TRBJ2-7; 8 bases align to TRBD2. The sample consisted of CD4+ or CD8+ T cells sorted from blood, taken in a trial of the OX40 agonist ivuxolimab. This sequence originates from an adult with an advanced solid tumor such as melanoma, head and neck, liver or kidney cancer. The CDR3 sequence is CASNPSGSYSYEQYF. CDR3 coding DNA: TGTGCCAGCAATCCAAGCGGGAGCTACTCCTACGAGCAGTACTTC.